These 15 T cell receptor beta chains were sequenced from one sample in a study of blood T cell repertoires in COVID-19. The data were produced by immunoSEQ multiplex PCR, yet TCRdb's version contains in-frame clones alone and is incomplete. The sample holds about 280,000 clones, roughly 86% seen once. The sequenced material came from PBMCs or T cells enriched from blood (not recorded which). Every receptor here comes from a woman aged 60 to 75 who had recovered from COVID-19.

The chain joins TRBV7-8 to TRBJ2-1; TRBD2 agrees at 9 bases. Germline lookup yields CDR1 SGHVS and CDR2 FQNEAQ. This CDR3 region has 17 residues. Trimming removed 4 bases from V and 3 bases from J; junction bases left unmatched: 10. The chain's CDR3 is CASSSPLAGSLYNEQFF. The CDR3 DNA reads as TGTGCCAGCAGCTCGCCCCTAGCGGGAAGCCTCTACAATGAGCAGTTCTTC.

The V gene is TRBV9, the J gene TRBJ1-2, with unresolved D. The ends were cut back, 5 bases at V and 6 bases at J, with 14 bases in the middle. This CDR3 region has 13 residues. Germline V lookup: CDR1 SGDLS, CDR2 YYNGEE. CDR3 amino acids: CASSGTPEDGYTF. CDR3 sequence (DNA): TGTGCCAGCAGTGGTACACCGGAGGATGGCTACACCTTC.

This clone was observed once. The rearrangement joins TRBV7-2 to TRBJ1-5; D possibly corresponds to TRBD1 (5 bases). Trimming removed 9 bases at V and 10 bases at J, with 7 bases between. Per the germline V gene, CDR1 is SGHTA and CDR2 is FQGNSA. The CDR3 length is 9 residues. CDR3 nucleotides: TGTGCCAGTTGGGGCCCCCAGCATTTT. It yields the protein CASWGPQHF.

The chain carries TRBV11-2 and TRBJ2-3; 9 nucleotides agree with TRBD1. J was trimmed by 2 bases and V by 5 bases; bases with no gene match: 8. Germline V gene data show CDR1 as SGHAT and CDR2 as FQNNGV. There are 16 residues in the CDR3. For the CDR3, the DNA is TGTGCCAGCAGCAAACGGACAGGGGCCTACACAGATACGCAGTATTTT. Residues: CASSKRTGAYTDTQYF. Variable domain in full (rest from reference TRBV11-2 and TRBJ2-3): EAGVAQSPRYKIIEKRQSVAFWCNPISGHATLYWYQQILGQGPKLLIQFQNNGVVDDSQLPKDRFSAERLKGVDSTLKIQPAKLEDSAVYLCASSKRTGAYTDTQYFGPGTRLTVL.

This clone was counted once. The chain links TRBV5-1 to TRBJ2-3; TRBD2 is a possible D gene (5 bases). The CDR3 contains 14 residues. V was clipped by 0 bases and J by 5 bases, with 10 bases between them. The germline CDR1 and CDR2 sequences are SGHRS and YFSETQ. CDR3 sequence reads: CASSLERGRDTQYF. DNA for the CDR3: TGCGCCAGCAGCTTGGAACGGGGAAGAGATACGCAGTATTTT. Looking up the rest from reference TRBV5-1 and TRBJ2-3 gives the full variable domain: KAGVTQTPRYLIKTRGQQVTLSCSPISGHRSVSWYQQTPGQGLQFLFEYFSETQRNKGNFPGRFSGRQFSNSRSEMNVSTLELGDSALYLCASSLERGRDTQYFGPGTRLTVL.

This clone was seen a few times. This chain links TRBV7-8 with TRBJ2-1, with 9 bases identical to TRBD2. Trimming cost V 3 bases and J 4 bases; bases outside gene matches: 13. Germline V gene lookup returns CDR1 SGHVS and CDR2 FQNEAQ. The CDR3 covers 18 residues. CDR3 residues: CASSFRSSGTRNYNEQFF. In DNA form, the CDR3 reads TGTGCCAGCAGCTTTCGATCTAGCGGGACCAGAAATTACAATGAGCAGTTCTTC.

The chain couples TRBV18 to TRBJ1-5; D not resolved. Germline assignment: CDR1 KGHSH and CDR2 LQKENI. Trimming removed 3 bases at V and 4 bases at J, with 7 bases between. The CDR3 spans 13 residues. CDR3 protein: CASSPGTNQPQHF. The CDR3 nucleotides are TGTGCCAGCTCACCGGGCACAAATCAGCCCCAGCATTTT.

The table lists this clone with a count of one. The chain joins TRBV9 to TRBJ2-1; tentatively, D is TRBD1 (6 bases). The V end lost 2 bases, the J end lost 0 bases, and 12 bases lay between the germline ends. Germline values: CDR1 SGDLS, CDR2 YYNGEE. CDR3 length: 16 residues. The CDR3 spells CASSVLGGSSYNEQFF. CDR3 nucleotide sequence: TGTGCCAGCAGCGTCCTAGGGGGTAGCTCCTACAATGAGCAGTTCTTC. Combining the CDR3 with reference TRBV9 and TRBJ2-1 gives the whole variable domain DSGVTQTPKHLITATGQRVTLRCSPRSGDLSVYWYQQSLDQGLQFLIQYYNGEERAKGNILERFSAQQFPDLHSELNLSSLELGDSALYFCASSVLGGSSYNEQFFGPGTRLTVL.

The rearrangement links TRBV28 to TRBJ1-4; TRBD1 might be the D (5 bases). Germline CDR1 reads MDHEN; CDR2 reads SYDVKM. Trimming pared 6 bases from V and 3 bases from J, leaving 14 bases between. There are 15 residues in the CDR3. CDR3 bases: TGTGCCAGCAGGTACCAGGGCCCGGCTAATGAAAAACTGTTTTTT. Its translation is CASRYQGPANEKLFF.

CDR3 in amino acids: CASSFGRGTEAFF. Written as DNA, the CDR3 is TGTGCCAGCAGTTTCGGCAGGGGCACTGAAGCTTTCTTT. The J gene is TRBJ1-1, the V gene TRBV28, with D possibly TRBD1 on 6 matching bases. V was clipped by 3 bases and J by 4 bases, with 9 bases between them. The length of the CDR3 is 13 residues. CDR1 MDHEN and CDR2 SYDVKM come from the germline V gene.

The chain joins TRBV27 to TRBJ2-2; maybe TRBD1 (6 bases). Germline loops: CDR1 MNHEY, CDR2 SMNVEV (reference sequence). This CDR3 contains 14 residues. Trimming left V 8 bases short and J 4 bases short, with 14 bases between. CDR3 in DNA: TGTGCCAGCCGTCCGTGGGGGCCCACCGGGGAGCTGTTTTTT. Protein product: CASRPWGPTGELFF.

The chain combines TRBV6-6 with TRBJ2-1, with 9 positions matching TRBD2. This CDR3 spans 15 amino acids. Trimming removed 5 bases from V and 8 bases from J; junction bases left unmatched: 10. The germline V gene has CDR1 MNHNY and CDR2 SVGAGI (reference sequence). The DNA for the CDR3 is TGTGCCAGCAGTACAACTAGCGGGCCGGGGGATGAGCAGTTCTTC. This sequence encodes CASSTTSGPGDEQFF.

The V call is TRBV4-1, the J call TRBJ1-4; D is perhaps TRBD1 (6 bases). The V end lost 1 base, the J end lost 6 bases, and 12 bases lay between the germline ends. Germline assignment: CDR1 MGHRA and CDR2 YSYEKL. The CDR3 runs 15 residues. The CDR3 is CASSQVGQGHEKLFF. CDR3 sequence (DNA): TGCGCCAGCAGCCAAGTGGGACAAGGACATGAAAAACTGTTTTTT.

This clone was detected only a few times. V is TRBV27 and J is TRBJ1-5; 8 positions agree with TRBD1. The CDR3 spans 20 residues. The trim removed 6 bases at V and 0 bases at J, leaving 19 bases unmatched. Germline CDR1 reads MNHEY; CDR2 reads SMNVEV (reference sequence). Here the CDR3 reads CASSWDEWTGRTYSNQPQHF. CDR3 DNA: TGTGCCAGCAGCTGGGACGAGTGGACAGGGAGAACATATAGCAATCAGCCCCAGCATTTT.

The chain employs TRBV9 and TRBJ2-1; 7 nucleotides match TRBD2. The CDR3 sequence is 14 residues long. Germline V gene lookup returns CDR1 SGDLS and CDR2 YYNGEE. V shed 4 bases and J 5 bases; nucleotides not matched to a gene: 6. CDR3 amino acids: CASSTGGGNNEQFF. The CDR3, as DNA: TGTGCCAGCAGCACCGGCGGGGGTAACAATGAGCAGTTCTTC.